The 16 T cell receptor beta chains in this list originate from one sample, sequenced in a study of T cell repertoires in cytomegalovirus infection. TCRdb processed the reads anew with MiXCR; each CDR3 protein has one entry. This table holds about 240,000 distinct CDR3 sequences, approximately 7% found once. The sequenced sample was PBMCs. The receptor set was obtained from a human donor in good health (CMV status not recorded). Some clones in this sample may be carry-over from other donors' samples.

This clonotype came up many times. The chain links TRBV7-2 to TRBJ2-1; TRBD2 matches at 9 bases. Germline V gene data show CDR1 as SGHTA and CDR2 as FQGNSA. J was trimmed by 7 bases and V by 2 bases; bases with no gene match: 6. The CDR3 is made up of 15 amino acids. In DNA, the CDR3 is TGTGCCAGCAGCTTATCTAGCGGGGTAGGAAATGAGCAGTTCTTC. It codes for CASSLSSGVGNEQFF. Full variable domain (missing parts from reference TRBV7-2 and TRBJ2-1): GAGVSQSPSNKVTEKGKDVELRCDPISGHTALYWYRQSLGQGLEFLIYFQGNSAPDKSGLPSDRFSAERTGGSVSTLTIQRTQQEDSAVYLCASSLSSGVGNEQFFGPGTRLTVL.

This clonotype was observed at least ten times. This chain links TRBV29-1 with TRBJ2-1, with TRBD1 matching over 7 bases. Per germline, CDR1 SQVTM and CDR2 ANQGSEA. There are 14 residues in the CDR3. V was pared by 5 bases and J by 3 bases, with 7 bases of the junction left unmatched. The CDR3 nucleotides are TGCAGCGTTCTCCGGGACAGAGACTACAATGAGCAGTTCTTC. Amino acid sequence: CSVLRDRDYNEQFF.

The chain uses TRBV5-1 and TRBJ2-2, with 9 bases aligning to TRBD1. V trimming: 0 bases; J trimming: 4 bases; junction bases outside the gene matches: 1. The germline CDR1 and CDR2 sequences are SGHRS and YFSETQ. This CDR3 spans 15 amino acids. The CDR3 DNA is TGCGCCAGCAGCTTGGGGGACAGGGCCACCGGGGAGCTGTTTTTT. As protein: CASSLGDRATGELFF.

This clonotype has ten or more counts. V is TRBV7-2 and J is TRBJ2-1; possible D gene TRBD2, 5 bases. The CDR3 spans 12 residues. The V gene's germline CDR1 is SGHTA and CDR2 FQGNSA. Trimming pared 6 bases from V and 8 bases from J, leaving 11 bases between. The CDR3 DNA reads TGTGCCAGCAGGGCTAGCATAGATGAGCAGTTCTTC. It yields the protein CASRASIDEQFF. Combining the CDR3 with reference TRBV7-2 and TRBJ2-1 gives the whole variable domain GAGVSQSPSNKVTEKGKDVELRCDPISGHTALYWYRQSLGQGLEFLIYFQGNSAPDKSGLPSDRFSAERTGGSVSTLTIQRTQQEDSAVYLCASRASIDEQFFGPGTRLTVL.

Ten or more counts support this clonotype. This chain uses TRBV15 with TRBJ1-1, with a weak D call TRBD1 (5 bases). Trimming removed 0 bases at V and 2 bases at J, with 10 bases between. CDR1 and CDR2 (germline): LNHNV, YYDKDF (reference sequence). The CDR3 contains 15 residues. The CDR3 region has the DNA TGTGCCACCAGCAGAGATAGGGGCAGTAACACTGAAGCTTTCTTT. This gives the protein CATSRDRGSNTEAFF.

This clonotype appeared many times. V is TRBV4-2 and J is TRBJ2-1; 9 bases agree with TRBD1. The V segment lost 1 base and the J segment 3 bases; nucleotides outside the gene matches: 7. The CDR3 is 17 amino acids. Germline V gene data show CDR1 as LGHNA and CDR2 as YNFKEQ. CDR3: CASSQAWGGQGYNEQFF. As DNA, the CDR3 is TGTGCCAGCAGCCAAGCATGGGGGGGACAGGGCTACAATGAGCAGTTCTTC.

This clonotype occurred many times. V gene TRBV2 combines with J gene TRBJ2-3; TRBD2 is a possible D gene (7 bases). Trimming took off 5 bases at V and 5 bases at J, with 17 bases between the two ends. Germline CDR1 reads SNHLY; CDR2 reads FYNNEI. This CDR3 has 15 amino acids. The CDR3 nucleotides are TGTGCCAGCAGTAGTCTAGGGGGGGCCCAAGATACGCAGTATTTT. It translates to CASSSLGGAQDTQYF.

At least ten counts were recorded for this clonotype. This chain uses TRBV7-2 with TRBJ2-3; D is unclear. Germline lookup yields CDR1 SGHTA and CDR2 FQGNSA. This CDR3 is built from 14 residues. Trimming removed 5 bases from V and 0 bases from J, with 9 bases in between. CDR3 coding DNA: TGTGCCAGCAGCCTTCAGACTAGCACAGATACGCAGTATTTT. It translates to CASSLQTSTDTQYF.

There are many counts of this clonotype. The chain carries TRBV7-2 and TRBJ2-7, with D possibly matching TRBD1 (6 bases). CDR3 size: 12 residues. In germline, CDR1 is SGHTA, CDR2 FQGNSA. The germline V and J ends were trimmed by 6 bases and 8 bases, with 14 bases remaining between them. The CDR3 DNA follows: TGTGCCAGCAGTCCTGTGACAGGCAAGCAGTACTTC. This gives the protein CASSPVTGKQYF.

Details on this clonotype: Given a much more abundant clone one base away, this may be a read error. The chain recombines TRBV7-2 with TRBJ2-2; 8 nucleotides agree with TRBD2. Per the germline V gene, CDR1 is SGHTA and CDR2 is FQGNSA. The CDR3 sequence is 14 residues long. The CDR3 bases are TGTGCCAGCTGCTTCGGACTAGCCACCGGGGAGCTGTTTTTT. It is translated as CASCFGLATGELFF. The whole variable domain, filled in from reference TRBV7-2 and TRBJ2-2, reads GAGVSQSPSNKVTEKGKDVELRCDPISGHTALYWYRQSLGQGLEFLIYFQGNSAPDKSGLPSDRFSAERTGGSVSTLTIQRTQQEDSAVYLCASCFGLATGELFFGEGSRLTVL.

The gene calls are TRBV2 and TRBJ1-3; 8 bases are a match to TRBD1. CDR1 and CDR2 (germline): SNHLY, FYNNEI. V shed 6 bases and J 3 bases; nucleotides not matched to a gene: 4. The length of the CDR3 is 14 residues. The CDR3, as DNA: TGTGCCAGCAGCAAGGACAGGGTTGGAAACACCATATATTTT. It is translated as CASSKDRVGNTIYF.

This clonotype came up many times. The CDR3 sequence is CASSPLGREANEQYF. The CDR3 bases are TGTGCCAGCAGTCCCCTGGGAAGGGAAGCTAACGAGCAGTACTTC. The genes are TRBV12-3 or TRBV12-4 and TRBJ2-7; D not certain. The CDR3 length is 15 residues. Trimming pared 5 bases from V and 5 bases from J, leaving 19 bases between.

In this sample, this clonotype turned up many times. The CDR3 DNA follows: TGTGCCAGCAGTCACCGGGGGGACAAGAACACTGAAGCTTTCTTT. Its translation is CASSHRGDKNTEAFF. The V gene is TRBV6-2 or TRBV6-3, the J gene TRBJ1-1; tentative D call: TRBD1 (6 bases). Trimming removed 5 bases from V and 1 base from J, with 14 bases in between. The CDR3 totals 15 residues. The germline V gene encodes CDR1 MNHEY and CDR2 SVGEGT.

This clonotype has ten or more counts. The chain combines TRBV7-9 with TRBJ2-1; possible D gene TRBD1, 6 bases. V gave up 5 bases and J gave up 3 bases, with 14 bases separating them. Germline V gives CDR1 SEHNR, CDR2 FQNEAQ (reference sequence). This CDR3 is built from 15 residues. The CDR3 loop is CASSRDRLIYNEQFF. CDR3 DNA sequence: TGTGCCAGCAGCCGTGACAGGCTGATCTACAATGAGCAGTTCTTC.

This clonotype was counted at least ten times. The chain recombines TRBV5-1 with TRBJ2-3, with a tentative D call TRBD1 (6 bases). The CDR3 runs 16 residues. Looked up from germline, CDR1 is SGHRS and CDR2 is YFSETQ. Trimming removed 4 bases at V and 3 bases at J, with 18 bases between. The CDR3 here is CASSPLGAGATDTQYF. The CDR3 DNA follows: TGCGCCAGCAGCCCTTTGGGGGCAGGGGCAACAGATACGCAGTATTTT.

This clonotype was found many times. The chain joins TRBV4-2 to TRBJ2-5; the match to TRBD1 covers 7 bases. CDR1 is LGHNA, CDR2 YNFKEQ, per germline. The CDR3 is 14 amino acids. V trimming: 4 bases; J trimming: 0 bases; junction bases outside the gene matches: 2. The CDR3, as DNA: TGTGCCAGCAGCCCGGGACAGAACCAAGAGACCCAGTACTTC. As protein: CASSPGQNQETQYF.